The 30 T cell receptor beta chains reported below all come from one sample, sequenced in a study of identical twins. TCRdb re-called the 5' RACE reads with MiXCR, one entry per CDR3 protein. This table has a few hundred thousand distinct CDR3 sequences, about an eighth appearing once. This sample also belongs to another study, concerning yellow fever vaccine responses in identical twins.

Sequenced sample: memory (CD45RO+) T cells sorted from blood. All receptors derive from a woman in her late teens or twenties in good health.

The genes are TRBV7-9 and TRBJ2-3; a weak D match, TRBD2 (5 bases). V lost 5 bases and J 11 bases, leaving 11 bases between the germline ends. The CDR3 contains 11 residues. Germline V gives CDR1 SEHNR, CDR2 FQNEAQ (reference sequence). The CDR3 DNA reads TGTGCCAGCAGCAACCCCGGGGAGCAGTATTTT. Protein sequence: CASSNPGEQYF.

This clonotype was seen only a few times. The V and J genes are TRBV12-3 or TRBV12-4 and TRBJ1-5; 9 bases line up with TRBD1. After removal of 6 bases from V and 2 bases from J, the junction contained 8 bases not matched to a gene. The length of the CDR3 is 16 residues. The CDR3 DNA reads TGTGCCAGCAGCCAGGACAGGGGAGGCGGCAATCAGCCCCAGCATTTT. Translation gives CASSQDRGGGNQPQHF.

Only a few counts were recorded for this clonotype. This chain links TRBV12-5 with TRBJ2-2; the D gene could be TRBD1 or TRBD2 (5 bases each). This CDR3 has 12 residues. Trimming pared 4 bases from V and 7 bases from J, leaving 7 bases between. Germline CDR1 and CDR2: LGHNT and FRNRAP. CDR3 amino acids: CASGWGIGELFF. DNA for the CDR3: TGTGCTAGTGGTTGGGGGATCGGGGAGCTGTTTTTT. The variable domain in full, completed from reference TRBV12-5 and TRBJ2-2, reads DARVTQTPRHKVTEMGQEVTMRCQPILGHNTVFWYRQTMMQGLELLAYFRNRAPLDDSGMPKDRFSAEMPDATLATLKIQPSEPRDSAVYFCASGWGIGELFFGEGSRLTVL.

This clonotype was counted only a few times. V usage is TRBV20-1 and J usage is TRBJ1-5, with D possibly matching TRBD1 (5 bases). Per the germline V gene, CDR1 is DFQATT and CDR2 is SNEGSKA (reference sequence). V lost 7 bases, J lost 1 base, and 11 bases lay in between. This CDR3 is 13 amino acids long. In DNA, the CDR3 is TGCAGTGGGGGGGTGGGGAGCAATCAGCCCCAGCATTTT. It is translated as CSGGVGSNQPQHF.

Only one count was recorded for this clonotype. V is TRBV24-1 and J is TRBJ1-2, with D possibly matching TRBD1 (5 bases). This CDR3 contains 12 residues. The V gene's germline CDR1 is KGHDR and CDR2 SFDVKD. Trimming removed 6 bases at V and 6 bases at J, with 10 bases between. CDR3 loop: CATSSVGDGYTF. Here the CDR3 DNA reads TGTGCCACCAGTTCGGTAGGGGATGGCTACACCTTC.

This chain joins TRBV5-4 and TRBJ2-1; the match to TRBD2 covers 9 bases. J was trimmed by 7 bases and V by 2 bases; bases with no gene match: 7. Germline CDR1 is SGHNT and CDR2 is YYREEE (reference sequence). The CDR3 is 15 residues long. The CDR3 reads CASSFPAGGGNEQFF. In DNA form, the CDR3 reads TGTGCCAGCAGCTTCCCAGCGGGGGGCGGAAATGAGCAGTTCTTC.

DNA for the CDR3: TGCAGTGGGGTAGTAAACACTGAAGCTTTCTTT. Residues: CSGVVNTEAFF. This chain connects TRBV20-1 to TRBJ1-1; D gene unclear. Germline assignment: CDR1 DFQATT and CDR2 SNEGSKA (reference sequence). V was clipped by 7 bases and J by 2 bases, with 8 bases between them. The CDR3 has 11 amino acids.

This clonotype was seen more than once but under ten times. The rearrangement uses TRBV28 and TRBJ2-2, with TRBD1 identical over 7 bases. With 8 bases clipped from V and 1 base from J, the junction kept 4 bases outside the gene matches. The germline gives CDR1 MDHEN, CDR2 SYDVKM. The CDR3 is 14 amino acids. Here the CDR3 reads CASVRTGNTGELFF. CDR3 DNA: TGTGCCAGCGTGAGGACAGGGAACACCGGGGAGCTGTTTTTT. The full variable domain, with the rest looked up from reference TRBV28 and TRBJ2-2, is DVKVTQSSRYLVKRTGEKVFLECVQDMDHENMFWYRQDPGLGLRLIYFSYDVKMKEKGDIPEGYSVSREKKERFSLILESASTNQTSMYLCASVRTGNTGELFFGEGSRLTVL.

V gene TRBV3-1 combines with J gene TRBJ2-1; D is undetermined. The CDR3 runs to 12 residues. Trimming left V 4 bases short and J 6 bases short, with 7 bases between. Germline V gives CDR1 LGHDT, CDR2 YNNKEL (reference sequence). This CDR3 reads CASSRRSNEQFF. The CDR3 DNA follows: TGTGCCAGCAGCCGAAGGAGCAATGAGCAGTTCTTC.

This clonotype has more than one count but fewer than ten. This chain uses TRBV28 with TRBJ2-4; perhaps TRBD2 as D (6 bases). Germline V gene sequence: CDR1 MDHEN, CDR2 SYDVKM. V was shortened by 5 bases and J by 8 bases, with 16 bases between the two germline ends. The CDR3 totals 14 residues. In DNA form, the CDR3 reads TGTGCCAGCAGTCCTCTAGTGGGGGGTGACATTCAGTACTTC. Its translation is CASSPLVGGDIQYF. The full variable domain, completed using reference TRBV28 and TRBJ2-4, is DVKVTQSSRYLVKRTGEKVFLECVQDMDHENMFWYRQDPGLGLRLIYFSYDVKMKEKGDIPEGYSVSREKKERFSLILESASTNQTSMYLCASSPLVGGDIQYFGAGTRLSVL.

In its sample, this clonotype was seen a few times. The rearrangement joins TRBV6-2 or TRBV6-3 to TRBJ2-1; D is possibly TRBD2 (5 bases). Trimming took 6 bases from V and 1 from J, leaving 13 bases between them. The CDR3 spans 15 residues. CDR1 and CDR2 (germline): MNHEY, SVGEGT. DNA for the CDR3: TGTGCCAGCAGCTCTGTAGCGAGATCCTACAATGAGCAGTTCTTC. It specifies CASSSVARSYNEQFF.

CDR3 DNA sequence: TGCAGTGCTAGGGTTGTGGACGGAAGAAAGCCCAATCAGCCCCAGCATTTT. Protein sequence: CSARVVDGRKPNQPQHF. The chain recombines TRBV20-1 with TRBJ1-5, with D unclear. V lost 3 bases to trimming and J lost 3 bases, with 21 bases between them. This CDR3 spans 17 amino acids. Per the germline V gene, CDR1 is DFQATT and CDR2 is SNEGSKA (reference sequence).

The rearrangement uses TRBV11-2 and TRBJ2-3; 12 positions match TRBD2. The ends lost 3 bases at V and 8 bases at J; junction bases unmatched: 9. Germline assignment: CDR1 SGHAT and CDR2 FQNNGV. The CDR3 has 16 residues. CDR3 protein: CASSFRLAGGQRTQYF. The CDR3 DNA is TGTGCCAGCAGCTTCAGGCTAGCGGGGGGGCAGCGTACGCAGTATTTT.

This clonotype was recorded a few times. The rearrangement joins TRBV3-1 to TRBJ2-6; D perhaps matches TRBD2 (6 bases). In germline, CDR1 is LGHDT, CDR2 YNNKEL (reference sequence). Trimming cost V 6 bases and J 2 bases, with 14 bases left between them. The CDR3 has 16 amino acids. The CDR3 region has the DNA TGTGCCAGCAGGGCCCTCGGGGGTACTGGGGCCAACGTCCTGACTTTC. It codes for CASRALGGTGANVLTF.

The V call is TRBV7-6, the J call TRBJ2-7; TRBD1 matches 8 bases. CDR1 is SGHVS and CDR2 is FNYEAQ in the germline V gene. This CDR3 contains 14 residues. Trimming took 0 bases from V and 6 from J; bases not matched to a gene: 4. Here the CDR3 reads CASSLASGGGEQYF. The CDR3 DNA is TGTGCCAGCAGCTTAGCTTCAGGGGGCGGCGAGCAGTACTTC.

The chain employs TRBV18 and TRBJ1-3; D gene unclear. Germline values: CDR1 KGHSH, CDR2 LQKENI. Trimming shortened V by 0 bases and J by 6 bases, and 18 bases separated the two germline ends. The CDR3 is 17 amino acids. The DNA for the CDR3 is TGTGCCAGCTCACCACCGGCCACAAGGTCTTGGGAAAACACCATATATTTT. Encoded protein: CASSPPATRSWENTIYF.

In this sample, this clonotype turned up a few times. The rearrangement joins TRBV4-1 to TRBJ2-1; 7 nucleotides agree with TRBD2. Per germline, CDR1 MGHRA and CDR2 YSYEKL. With 0 bases clipped from V and 2 bases from J, the junction kept 4 bases outside the gene matches. This CDR3 has 16 amino acids. This CDR3 reads CASSQDPAGTYNEQFF. The DNA of the CDR3 is TGCGCCAGCAGCCAAGATCCAGCGGGGACCTACAATGAGCAGTTCTTC.

The V gene is TRBV5-5, the J gene TRBJ2-7, with 8 bases that match TRBD1. Germline loops: CDR1 SGHKS, CDR2 YYEKEE (reference sequence). The CDR3 spans 14 residues. V shed 4 bases, J shed 5 bases, and the junction held 8 bases outside the gene matches. The CDR3: CASSPFRTGNEQYF. CDR3 DNA sequence: TGTGCCAGCAGCCCGTTCCGGACAGGGAACGAGCAGTACTTC.

The chain employs TRBV12-3 or TRBV12-4 and TRBJ2-2; 13 bases fit TRBD2. The CDR3 covers 18 residues. J lost 3 bases, V lost 1 base, and 5 bases had no gene match. The CDR3, as DNA: TGTGCCAGCAGTTTAGGGACTAGCGGGAGATGGTACACCGGGGAGCTGTTTTTT. Its protein is CASSLGTSGRWYTGELFF.

This clonotype showed up many times. The chain links TRBV12-3 or TRBV12-4 to TRBJ2-3; D is unresolved. CDR3 length: 15 amino acids. Between the trimmed V and J ends, which lost 7 bases and 3 bases, there was a span of 17 bases. CDR3 residues: CASTPEGQWTDTQYF. The CDR3 nucleotides are TGTGCCAGCACCCCGGAAGGTCAATGGACAGATACGCAGTATTTT.

The rearrangement joins TRBV7-2 to TRBJ1-2; weak D call: TRBD1 (5 bases). Per germline, CDR1 SGHTA and CDR2 FQGNSA. This CDR3 spans 13 amino acids. V was cut by 3 bases and J by 6 bases, with 11 bases left in between. This CDR3 is CASSLWQGDGYTF. CDR3 coding DNA: TGTGCCAGCAGCTTGTGGCAGGGAGATGGCTACACCTTC.

Only a few counts were recorded for this clonotype. The chain joins TRBV3-1 to TRBJ1-5, with D possibly TRBD1 on 6 matching bases. Germline V CDR1 and CDR2: LGHDT, YNNKEL (reference sequence). V was pared by 1 base and J by 7 bases, with 23 bases between. This CDR3 spans 18 amino acids. CDR3 DNA sequence: TGTGCCAGCAGCCAAGCCCTTAACACCGCGGGGGCGCTCCAGCCCCAGCATTTT. Its protein product is CASSQALNTAGALQPQHF.

This clonotype was observed a few times. The chain couples TRBV29-1 to TRBJ1-2; tentative D call: TRBD1 (6 bases). This CDR3 is built from 11 residues. The V end was cut by 3 bases, the J end by 7 bases, with 9 bases between. Germline CDR1 reads SQVTM; CDR2 reads ANQGSEA. The CDR3 sequence is CSVDSGAGYTF. The DNA of the CDR3 is TGCAGCGTTGACTCGGGGGCTGGCTACACCTTC.

With regard to this clonotype: This clone may be a read error of a much larger clone one base away. This sequence joins TRBV11-2 and TRBJ1-3; D ambiguous. V was trimmed by 6 bases and J by 0 bases, leaving 6 bases between them. Germline values: CDR1 SGHAT, CDR2 FQNNGV. The CDR3 contains 13 residues. CDR3 amino acids: CASSSSSGNTIYF. The DNA for the CDR3 is TGTGCCAGCAGTTCCAGCTCTGGAAACACCATATATTTT.

This clonotype appeared a few times. A much more abundant neighbour one base away suggests this may be a read error. The chain has TRBV28 and TRBJ2-1, with D possibly matching TRBD2 (6 bases). Trimming took off 7 bases at V and 6 bases at J, with 7 bases between the two ends. This CDR3 region has 11 residues. Germline V lookup: CDR1 MDHEN, CDR2 SYDVKM. CDR3 DNA sequence: TGTGCCAGCAAGGAGGGCAATGAGCAGTTCTTC. It yields the protein CASKEGNEQFF.

The chain employs TRBV20-1 and TRBJ1-2; D is undetermined. The germline V and J ends were trimmed by 3 bases and 0 bases, with 17 bases remaining between them. From germline, CDR1 is DFQATT and CDR2 SNEGSKA (reference sequence). CDR3 length: 16 residues. CDR3 region: CSASGFSVRTNYGYTF. The CDR3 nucleotides read TGCAGTGCTAGCGGGTTTAGTGTCAGAACTAACTATGGCTACACCTTC.

This clonotype came up a few times. This chain uses TRBV6-1 with TRBJ2-7; the match to TRBD1 covers 7 bases. The CDR3 contains 14 residues. V lost 3 bases and J lost 5; bases outside the gene matches: 7. CDR1 and CDR2 (germline): MNHNS, SASEGT. In DNA form, the CDR3 reads TGTGCCAGCAGTGATTGGGGGACAGAGAACGAGCAGTACTTC. It is translated as CASSDWGTENEQYF.

This clonotype was detected only a few times. The rearrangement joins TRBV30 to TRBJ2-7; the D gene is possibly TRBD1 (6 bases). The germline V gene encodes CDR1 GTSNPN and CDR2 SVGIG (reference sequence). The CDR3 is made up of 11 amino acids. Trimming removed 3 bases from V and 3 bases from J, with 6 bases in between. The CDR3 spells CAWRDSYEQYF. For the CDR3, the DNA is TGTGCCTGGAGGGACAGCTACGAGCAGTACTTC.

A few counts support this clonotype. The chain links TRBV5-1 to TRBJ2-3; no clear D gene. V was cut by 0 bases and J by 9 bases, with 11 bases left in between. Germline V gives CDR1 SGHRS, CDR2 YFSETQ. The CDR3 loop spans 13 amino acids. The CDR3 DNA reads as TGCGCCAGCAGCTTGGAAAAGGAAGTAACGCAGTATTTT. Its translation is CASSLEKEVTQYF.

This clonotype was counted ten times or more. This rearrangement joins TRBV21-1 to TRBJ2-1; the table calls TRBD2, which could not be checked here. TRBV21-1 is a pseudogene. This CDR3 is 20 amino acids long. The CDR3 here is CASSKENHTSGLRGHNEQFF. CDR3 DNA: TGTGCCAGCAGCAAAGAAAATCACACTAGCGGGTTGAGGGGGCACAATGAGCAGTTCTTC.